Below are 20 T cell receptor beta chains sequenced from a single sample in a study of molecular identifiers for immune sequencing clone quantification. TCRdb ran MiXCR on the PCR reads and lists one entry per CDR3 protein. The table records some 40,000 distinct CDR3 sequences, approximately 22% of them present only once. Sequenced sample: naive CD8+ T cells from blood, with Jurkat cell RNA spiked in. Noted subset: FACS-sorted CD8+CD4-CCR7+CD45RA+ naive T cells. The source is a human donor in good health. Some libraries in this study had Jurkat cell RNA spiked in.

In this sample, this clonotype turned up many times. V gene TRBV2 combines with J gene TRBJ1-1; D unresolved. Germline loops: CDR1 SNHLY, CDR2 FYNNEI. V was clipped by 3 bases and J by 7 bases, with 12 bases between them. This CDR3 contains 13 residues. CDR3 DNA: TGTGCCAGCAGTGATGTTATGGAACTTGAAGCTTTCTTT. Protein product: CASSDVMELEAFF.

Many counts were recorded for this clonotype. The chain recombines TRBV28 with TRBJ2-5, with 7 bases fitting TRBD2. This CDR3 comprises 17 residues. CDR1 is MDHEN and CDR2 is SYDVKM in the germline V gene. V lost 7 bases and J lost 1; bases outside the gene matches: 15. For the CDR3, the DNA is TGTGCCAGCAACCTCCCCGGGGAGGGAGAGGCCCAAGAGACCCAGTACTTC. This encodes CASNLPGEGEAQETQYF. The whole variable domain, remainder taken from reference TRBV28 and TRBJ2-5, is DVKVTQSSRYLVKRTGEKVFLECVQDMDHENMFWYRQDPGLGLRLIYFSYDVKMKEKGDIPEGYSVSREKKERFSLILESASTNQTSMYLCASNLPGEGEAQETQYFGPGTRLLVL.

A few counts support this clonotype. The chain links TRBV7-6 to TRBJ2-2; D ambiguous. The CDR3 is 13 residues long. CDR1 is SGHVS, CDR2 FNYEAQ, per germline. The germline V and J ends were trimmed by 1 base and 5 bases, with 5 bases remaining between them. CDR3 bases: TGTGCCAGCAGCTTAGAATTAACCGGGGAGCTGTTTTTT. Encoded protein: CASSLELTGELFF.

At least ten counts were recorded for this clonotype. V usage is TRBV7-9 and J usage is TRBJ2-7; 9 bases are a match to TRBD1. There are 12 residues in the CDR3. V lost 5 bases, J lost 6 bases, and 2 bases stayed unmatched. Germline V gives CDR1 SEHNR, CDR2 FQNEAQ (reference sequence). The CDR3 reads CASSGTGFEQYF. CDR3 sequence (DNA): TGTGCCAGCAGCGGGACAGGGTTCGAGCAGTACTTC. Supplemented by reference TRBV7-9 and TRBJ2-7, the full variable domain reads DTGVSQNPRHKITKRGQNVTFRCDPISEHNRLYWYRQTLGQGPEFLTYFQNEAQLEKSRLLSDRFSAERPKGSFSTLEIQRTEQGDSAMYLCASSGTGFEQYFGPGTRLTVT.

The gene calls are TRBV10-2 and TRBJ2-3, with 10 bases lining up with TRBD1. The DNA end is a closer match to TRBJ1-5, so the J assignment may be wrong. The CDR3 spans 16 residues. The germline V gene has CDR1 WSHSY and CDR2 SAAADI. The CDR3 sequence is CASSSPGQGISDTQHF. CDR3 DNA sequence: TGCGCCAGCAGCTCCCCGGGACAGGGGATCTCAGATACGCAGCATTTT.

As for this clonotype: Being one base from a much bigger clone, this may be a read error. The chain combines TRBV24-1 with TRBJ2-3; TRBD1 aligns across 7 bases. CDR3 length equals 19 residues. CDR1 is KGHDR and CDR2 is SFDVKD in the germline V gene. With 4 bases clipped from V and 1 base from J, the junction kept 16 bases outside the gene matches. The CDR3 nucleotides read TGTGCCACCAGTGACCAATATGACAGGGATGAGAACGGCACAGATACGCAGTATTTT. It translates to CATSDQYDRDENGTDTQYF.

This clonotype was picked up many times. This sequence joins TRBV6-5 and TRBJ1-5; a weak D match, TRBD1 (5 bases). Germline-derived CDR1 and CDR2 are MNHEY and SVGAGI. Between the trimmed V and J ends, which lost 6 bases and 5 bases, there was a span of 14 bases. CDR3 length: 14 amino acids. The CDR3 bases are TGTGCCAGCAGCCCCTGGGGGGGACATCAGCCCCAGCATTTT. It encodes CASSPWGGHQPQHF.

This clonotype was recorded a few times. The chain uses TRBV4-1 and TRBJ2-2; D possibly corresponds to TRBD2 (5 bases). With 4 bases removed from V and 6 bases from J, the gap between germline ends came to 12 bases. The CDR3 has 14 residues. Germline CDR1 MGHRA, CDR2 YSYEKL. The CDR3 bases are TGCGCCAGCAGCCTTGGGTCCGGGGCCGGGGAGCTGTTTTTT. Translated, it gives CASSLGSGAGELFF.

Remarks on this clonotype: A read error may account for a junction end that differs from germline. The chain links TRBV13 to TRBJ2-5; D gene ambiguous. Germline-derived CDR1 and CDR2 are PRHDT and FYEKMQ (reference sequence). The CDR3 loop spans 13 amino acids. The CDR3 DNA follows: TGTGCGAGCAGCTGGAGTGGTGAAGAGACCCAGTACTTC. As protein: CASSWSGEETQYF. Full variable domain (missing parts from reference TRBV13 and TRBJ2-5): AAGVIQSPRHLIKEKRETATLKCYPIPRHDTVYWYQQGPGQDPQFLISFYEKMQSDKGSIPDRFSAQQFSDYHSELNMSSLELGDSALYFCASSWSGEETQYFGPGTRLLVL.

The rearrangement uses TRBV5-3 and TRBJ2-3; no reliable D call. TRBV5-3 is sorted into the ORF group, with uncertain function. This CDR3 is built from 15 residues. The germline V and J ends were trimmed by 10 bases and 8 bases, with 26 bases remaining between them. The CDR3 DNA sequence: TGTGCCGGCAGCTTTGTGGGCTCAGCACCAGGTACGCAGTATTTT. It translates to CAGSFVGSAPGTQYF.

For this clonotype: The junction and the germline gene differ at one end; a read error may be behind it. This chain links TRBV5-3 with TRBJ1-5; a possible D gene is TRBD1 (6 bases). TRBV5-3 is designated an ORF whose function remains uncertain. This CDR3 has 13 residues. In DNA, the CDR3 is TGTGCCAGCAGCTGGACAGTCAATCGGCCCCAGCATTTT. Protein sequence: CASSWTVNRPQHF.

This clonotype was detected ten times or more. This chain uses TRBV9 with TRBJ2-3; 7 bases align to TRBD2. The CDR3 is 15 amino acids. J gave up 3 bases and V 4 bases, and 8 bases lay outside the gene matches. CDR1 SGDLS and CDR2 YYNGEE come from the germline V gene. The CDR3 loop reads CASSSFRLATDTQYF. Here the CDR3 DNA reads TGTGCCAGCAGCTCTTTCCGACTAGCAACAGATACGCAGTATTTT.

Remarks on this clonotype: Given a much more abundant clone one base away, this may be a read error. This rearrangement joins TRBV4-3 to TRBJ2-6, with D unresolved. The CDR3 is 14 residues long. Germline loops: CDR1 LGHNA, CDR2 YSLEER. The CDR3 region is CASSQVTGVNVLTF. Here the CDR3 DNA reads TGCGCCAGCAGCCAAGTAACTGGGGTCAACGTCCTGACTTTC.

As for this clonotype: With a much larger clone just one base away, this may be a read error. The CDR3 nucleotides read TGTGCCAGCAGTCCTACTCCAGGGAGCGAGCAGTACTTC. The encoded protein is CASSPTPGSEQYF. The chain is built from TRBV28 and TRBJ2-7, with D perhaps TRBD1 or TRBD2 (5 bases each). Germline V gives CDR1 MDHEN, CDR2 SYDVKM. Between the trimmed V and J ends, which lost 5 bases and 6 bases, there was a span of 14 bases. This CDR3 has 13 residues. Complete variable domain (other parts from reference TRBV28 and TRBJ2-7): DVKVTQSSRYLVKRTGEKVFLECVQDMDHENMFWYRQDPGLGLRLIYFSYDVKMKEKGDIPEGYSVSREKKERFSLILESASTNQTSMYLCASSPTPGSEQYFGPGTRLTVT.

This clonotype was observed many times. The rearrangement uses TRBV7-9 and TRBJ2-1; 8 bases fit TRBD1. Germline values: CDR1 SEHNR, CDR2 FQNEAQ (reference sequence). J gave up 1 base and V 3 bases, and 20 bases lay outside the gene matches. The CDR3 loop spans 21 amino acids. CDR3 sequence reads: CASSFPTRPRQGIWSYNEQFF. Here the CDR3 DNA reads TGTGCCAGCAGCTTCCCAACACGCCCCCGACAGGGGATCTGGTCCTACAATGAGCAGTTCTTC.

About this clonotype itself: A read error may explain this, as a much larger clone is one base away. This chain links TRBV7-9 with TRBJ1-4, with 10 bases fitting TRBD1. Germline CDR1 and CDR2: SEHNR and FQNEAQ (reference sequence). This CDR3 has 15 amino acids. The CDR3 DNA is TGTGCCAACAGCTCTGGACAGGGGGGAGTTGAAAAACTGTTTTTT. Its protein product is CANSSGQGGVEKLFF.

Notes on this clonotype: A junction boundary mismatches the germline segment, possibly from a read error. V and J are TRBV24-1 and TRBJ2-1; D is possibly TRBD2 (5 bases). This CDR3 comprises 18 residues. Germline V gene sequence: CDR1 KGHDR, CDR2 SFDVKD. In DNA, the CDR3 is TGTGCCCCCAGTGATTTGTCCCGGGGTGTAGAGTGCTACAATGAGCAGTTCTTC. This gives the protein CAPSDLSRGVECYNEQFF.

This clonotype has a handful of counts. The V gene is TRBV6-2 or TRBV6-3, the J gene TRBJ2-2; 8 bases match TRBD1. There are 16 residues in the CDR3. Germline lookup yields CDR1 MNHEY and CDR2 SVGEGT. Trimming took 6 bases from V and 3 from J; bases not matched to a gene: 9. The CDR3 bases are TGTGCCAGCAGACCCAGACAGGGGTTTGACACCGGGGAGCTGTTTTTT. Protein: CASRPRQGFDTGELFF.

This clonotype has a handful of counts. This sequence joins TRBV4-3 and TRBJ2-2; 11 nucleotides agree with TRBD2. The germline V gene encodes CDR1 LGHNA and CDR2 YSLEER. J lost 4 bases, V lost 0 bases, and 10 bases had no gene match. This CDR3 is built from 19 residues. CDR3 in DNA: TGCGCCAGCAGCCAAGATTTGGCTAGCGGGGGGTCTCTCACCGGGGAGCTGTTTTTT. Its translation is CASSQDLASGGSLTGELFF.

Comment on this clonotype: Mismatch with germline at one junction end may stem from a read error. V gene TRBV28 combines with J gene TRBJ1-5; 7 bases match TRBD1. The CDR3 consists of 16 residues. From germline, CDR1 is MDHEN and CDR2 SYDVKM. For the CDR3, the DNA is TGTGCCAGCAGCTTATATAAGGGGGCGAGCAATCAGCCCAAGCATTTT. It encodes CASSLYKGASNQPKHF.